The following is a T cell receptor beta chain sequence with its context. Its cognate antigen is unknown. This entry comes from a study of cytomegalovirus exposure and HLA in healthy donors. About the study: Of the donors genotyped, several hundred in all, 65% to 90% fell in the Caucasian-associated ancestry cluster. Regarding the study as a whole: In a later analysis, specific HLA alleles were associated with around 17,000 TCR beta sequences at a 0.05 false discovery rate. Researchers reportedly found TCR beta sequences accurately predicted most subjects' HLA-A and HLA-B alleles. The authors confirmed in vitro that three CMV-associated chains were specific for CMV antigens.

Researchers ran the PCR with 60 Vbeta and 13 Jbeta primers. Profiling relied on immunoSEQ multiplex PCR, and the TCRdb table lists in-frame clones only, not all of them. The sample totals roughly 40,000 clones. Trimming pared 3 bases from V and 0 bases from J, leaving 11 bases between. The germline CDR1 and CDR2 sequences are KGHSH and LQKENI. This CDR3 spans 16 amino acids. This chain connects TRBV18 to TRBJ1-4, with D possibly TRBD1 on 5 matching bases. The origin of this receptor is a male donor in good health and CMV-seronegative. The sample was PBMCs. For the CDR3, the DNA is TGTGCCAGCTCACCTCGGGGGATCGCAACTAATGAAAAACTGTTTTTT. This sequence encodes CASSPRGIATNEKLFF.